These 29 T cell receptor beta chains were all obtained from the same sample, sequenced in a study of blood T cell repertoires in COVID-19. Data came from immunoSEQ multiplex PCR; TCRdb stores just in-frame clones and leaves some out. The sample consists of about 310,000 clones, about nine tenths of them appearing once. Sequenced input: peripheral blood. Receptor source: a man between 50 and 59 years old with active or convalescent COVID-19.

A single count supports this clone. This rearrangement joins TRBV6-5 to TRBJ1-2, with D perhaps TRBD1 (5 bases). CDR3 length: 13 amino acids. The V end lost 6 bases, the J end lost 2 bases, and 10 bases lay between the germline ends. The germline CDR1 and CDR2 sequences are MNHEY and SVGAGI. DNA of the CDR3: TGTGCCAGCAGCAAGACAGAAAACTATGGCTACACCTTC. Residues: CASSKTENYGYTF.

V gene TRBV4-2 combines with J gene TRBJ2-1, with 7 nucleotides matching TRBD2. The CDR3 is 17 residues long. The V gene's germline CDR1 is LGHNA and CDR2 YNFKEQ. Unmatched junction bases numbered 7, after V lost 1 base and J lost 1 base. The CDR3 sequence is CASSQVVGSGSYNEQFF. The CDR3 DNA sequence: TGTGCCAGCAGCCAAGTTGTTGGTAGCGGGTCCTACAATGAGCAGTTCTTC.

The rearrangement links TRBV7-9 to TRBJ1-1; D remains unclear. Trimming left V 2 bases short and J 1 base short, with 8 bases between. The CDR3 contains 14 residues. CDR1 and CDR2 (germline): SEHNR, FQNEAQ (reference sequence). CDR3 coding DNA: TGTGCCAGCAGCTTAATGGCGGGGAACACTGAAGCTTTCTTT. Translating gives CASSLMAGNTEAFF.

The chain employs TRBV27 and TRBJ1-2; D unclear. This CDR3 region has 14 residues. V dropped 3 bases and J dropped 4 bases, with 12 bases sitting between them. Germline V lookup: CDR1 MNHEY, CDR2 SMNVEV (reference sequence). DNA of the CDR3: TGTGCCAGCAGTTTTCGAGGGCCTGGCTATGGCTACACCTTC. This sequence encodes CASSFRGPGYGYTF.

The genes are TRBV18 and TRBJ2-3; 7 nucleotides agree with TRBD1. Germline V CDR1 and CDR2: KGHSH, LQKENI. The V and J ends lost 4 bases and 4 bases, in that order; junction bases with no gene match: 5. The CDR3 has 14 amino acids. The CDR3 DNA follows: TGTGCCAGCTCACGGACAGGAAGGTCAGATACGCAGTATTTT. This gives the protein CASSRTGRSDTQYF.

The chain is built from TRBV5-5 and TRBJ1-3; D is undetermined. The CDR3 extends over 14 amino acids. Trimming took 0 bases from V and 0 from J, leaving 4 bases between them. Germline V lookup: CDR1 SGHKS, CDR2 YYEKEE (reference sequence). The CDR3 sequence is CASSLGHSGNTIYF. The CDR3 bases are TGTGCCAGCAGCTTGGGGCACTCTGGAAACACCATATATTTT.

The chain recombines TRBV5-4 with TRBJ2-7, with 11 bases lining up with TRBD1. Germline V gives CDR1 SGHNT, CDR2 YYREEE (reference sequence). Trimming at V came to 4 bases and at J to 4 bases, leaving 7 bases not matched to a gene. This CDR3 is built from 15 residues. For the CDR3, the DNA is TGTGCCAGCAGCACCCGGGACAGGGGGGCTTACGAGCAGTACTTC. Its protein is CASSTRDRGAYEQYF.

The chain carries TRBV28 and TRBJ1-1; D possibly corresponds to TRBD1 (6 bases). V lost 7 bases to trimming and J lost 2 bases, with 23 bases between them. The CDR3 is 17 amino acids. CDR1 and CDR2 from the germline V gene are MDHEN and SYDVKM. CDR3 residues: CASILGGARRINTEAFF. DNA of the CDR3: TGTGCCAGCATCCTTGGGGGGGCGCGTAGGATAAACACTGAAGCTTTCTTT.

The chain carries TRBV5-5 and TRBJ1-1; 8 bases fit TRBD1. Trimming took 4 bases from V and 4 from J; bases not matched to a gene: 3. Germline V gives CDR1 SGHKS, CDR2 YYEKEE (reference sequence). This CDR3 is built from 13 residues. The CDR3 DNA is TGTGCCAGCAGCCGCGGACAGGGCACTGAAGCTTTCTTT. This encodes CASSRGQGTEAFF.

V is TRBV13 and J is TRBJ2-2; TRBD1 agrees at 7 bases. V gave up 4 bases and J gave up 7 bases; unmatched junction bases: 12. The length of the CDR3 is 16 residues. Germline V CDR1 and CDR2: PRHDT, FYEKMQ (reference sequence). CDR3 region: CASSSQTGKSDGELFF. CDR3 coding DNA: TGTGCCAGCAGCTCCCAGACAGGGAAGTCAGACGGGGAGCTGTTTTTT.

CDR3 DNA sequence: TGTGCCAGCTCCCTGCAGGGGATTTCCAATGAGCAGTTCTTC. Translation: CASSLQGISNEQFF. The V call is TRBV18, the J call TRBJ2-1; D might be TRBD1 (6 bases). Germline V gene data show CDR1 as KGHSH and CDR2 as LQKENI. This CDR3 region has 14 residues. Between the trimmed V and J ends, which lost 6 bases and 6 bases, there was a span of 15 bases.

In this sample, this clone turned up a few times. Other DNA sequences in this sample translate to the same CDR3. V usage is TRBV5-1 and J usage is TRBJ2-3, with D unresolved. Looked up from germline, CDR1 is SGHRS and CDR2 is YFSETQ. The CDR3 has 15 amino acids. Trimming cost V 4 bases and J 1 base, with 13 bases left between them. The CDR3 DNA follows: TGCGCCAGCAGCCTTGGCTGGGCTGGCACAGATACGCAGTATTTT. It encodes CASSLGWAGTDTQYF.

The chain couples TRBV11-2 to TRBJ2-1, with D maybe TRBD1 (5 bases). CDR3 length: 14 amino acids. CDR1 and CDR2 from the germline V gene are SGHAT and FQNNGV. V lost 1 base and J 9 bases, leaving 13 bases between the germline ends. The CDR3 DNA follows: TGTGCCAGCAGCTTAGGAGGCAGGGTGGGTGAGCAGTTCTTC. Translating it yields CASSLGGRVGEQFF.

The V and J genes are TRBV4-1 and TRBJ2-2; tentative D call: TRBD1 (7 bases). This CDR3 region has 15 residues. The ends were cut back, 3 bases at V and 3 bases at J, with 11 bases in the middle. Germline assignment: CDR1 MGHRA and CDR2 YSYEKL. In nucleotides, the CDR3 is TGCGCCAGCAGCCAGGCCAGGGGGGACACCGGGGAGCTGTTTTTT. It is translated as CASSQARGDTGELFF.

V usage is TRBV11-2 and J usage is TRBJ1-6, with 8 positions matching TRBD1. The CDR3 has 14 amino acids. Unmatched junction bases numbered 5, after V lost 5 bases and J lost 8 bases. Germline-derived CDR1 and CDR2 are SGHAT and FQNNGV. CDR3 in DNA: TGTGCCAGCAGCATCGACAGGGGTCATTCACCCCTCCACTTT. It yields the protein CASSIDRGHSPLHF.

This clone has a single count. The CDR3 here is CASSPGHEGANEKLFF. DNA for the CDR3: TGCGCCAGCAGCCCGGGACACGAAGGGGCGAATGAAAAACTGTTTTTT. The V and J genes are TRBV5-1 and TRBJ1-4; D is possibly TRBD1 (6 bases). The germline V gene encodes CDR1 SGHRS and CDR2 YFSETQ. V lost 4 bases, J lost 5 bases, and 18 bases lay in between. The CDR3 extends over 16 amino acids.

The V call is TRBV28, the J call TRBJ2-5, with TRBD1 matching over 7 bases. The germline V gene has CDR1 MDHEN and CDR2 SYDVKM. V was clipped by 7 bases and J by 6 bases; unmatched bases: 5. There are 12 residues in the CDR3. CDR3 in DNA: TGTGCCAGCATGACAGGGATGAAGACCCAGTACTTC. Its translation is CASMTGMKTQYF.

This clone was observed once. The chain joins TRBV28 to TRBJ2-5, with D unclear. Trimming removed 4 bases from V and 3 bases from J, with 9 bases in between. This CDR3 spans 13 amino acids. CDR1 and CDR2 from the germline V gene are MDHEN and SYDVKM. The CDR3 spells CASSSGPEETQYF. Written as DNA, the CDR3 is TGTGCCAGCAGTTCTGGCCCCGAAGAGACCCAGTACTTC. Full variable domain (missing parts from reference TRBV28 and TRBJ2-5): DVKVTQSSRYLVKRTGEKVFLECVQDMDHENMFWYRQDPGLGLRLIYFSYDVKMKEKGDIPEGYSVSREKKERFSLILESASTNQTSMYLCASSSGPEETQYFGPGTRLLVL.

CDR3 loop: CASADRASYEQYF. In nucleotides, the CDR3 is TGTGCCAGTGCGGACAGGGCCTCCTACGAGCAGTACTTC. The chain uses TRBV19 and TRBJ2-7; 8 bases agree with TRBD1. Trimming took 8 bases from V and 0 from J; bases not matched to a gene: 3. CDR3 size: 13 residues. CDR1 and CDR2 (germline): LNHDA, SQIVND (reference sequence).

This chain connects TRBV5-4 to TRBJ2-3, with TRBD2 matching 14 bases. J was trimmed by 6 bases and V by 4 bases; bases with no gene match: 4. The CDR3 is 15 amino acids. CDR1 and CDR2 (germline): SGHNT, YYREEE (reference sequence). CDR3 sequence reads: CASSQGLAGADTQYF. CDR3 nucleotide sequence: TGTGCCAGCAGCCAGGGACTAGCGGGAGCGGATACGCAGTATTTT. The full variable domain, with the rest looked up from reference TRBV5-4 and TRBJ2-3, is ETGVTQSPTHLIKTRGQQVTLRCSSQSGHNTVSWYQQALGQGPQFIFQYYREEENGRGNFPPRFSGLQFPNYSSELNVNALELDDSALYLCASSQGLAGADTQYFGPGTRLTVL.

The J gene is TRBJ1-4, the V gene TRBV6-5, with D possibly being TRBD1 (5 bases). V was shortened by 4 bases and J by 5 bases, with 14 bases between the two germline ends. The CDR3 length is 15 residues. The germline CDR1 and CDR2 sequences are MNHEY and SVGAGI. DNA of the CDR3: TGTGCCAGCAGTTTGGGGGGGATAGCGAATGAAAAACTGTTTTTT. It translates to CASSLGGIANEKLFF.

This chain uses TRBV19 with TRBJ2-2; TRBD2 agrees at 8 bases. The CDR3 runs 14 residues. CDR1 is LNHDA, CDR2 SQIVND, per germline (reference sequence). Trimming at V came to 3 bases and at J to 5 bases, leaving 2 bases not matched to a gene. Written as DNA, the CDR3 is TGTGCCAGTAGTATTCCTAGCGGGACCGGGGAGCTGTTTTTT. Amino acid sequence: CASSIPSGTGELFF.

The chain carries TRBV7-9 and TRBJ1-2; D perhaps matches TRBD1 (6 bases). CDR3 length: 15 amino acids. Germline V gene data show CDR1 as SEHNR and CDR2 as FQNEAQ (reference sequence). The germline V and J ends were trimmed by 2 bases and 0 bases, with 10 bases remaining between them. CDR3 region: CASSLRTVTNYGYTF. In nucleotides, the CDR3 is TGTGCCAGCAGCTTACGGACAGTGACTAACTATGGCTACACCTTC. The whole variable domain, remainder taken from reference TRBV7-9 and TRBJ1-2, is DTGVSQNPRHKITKRGQNVTFRCDPISEHNRLYWYRQTLGQGPEFLTYFQNEAQLEKSRLLSDRFSAERPKGSFSTLEIQRTEQGDSAMYLCASSLRTVTNYGYTFGSGTRLTVV.

The rearrangement joins TRBV29-1 to TRBJ1-4, with 9 bases matching TRBD1. Germline values: CDR1 SQVTM, CDR2 ANQGSEA. After removal of 7 bases from V and 8 bases from J, the junction contained 8 bases not matched to a gene. The CDR3 covers 13 residues. The CDR3 loop reads CSALDRGKEKLFF. CDR3 sequence (DNA): TGCAGCGCTCTGGACAGGGGAAAGGAAAAACTGTTTTTT. Full variable domain (missing parts from reference TRBV29-1 and TRBJ1-4): SAVISQKPSRDICQRGTSLTIQCQVDSQVTMMFWYRQQPGQSLTLIATANQGSEATYESGFVIDKFPISRPNLTFSTLTVSNMSPEDSSIYLCSALDRGKEKLFFGSGTQLSVL.

The chain links TRBV11-3 to TRBJ2-7; 8 bases are shared with TRBD1. The ends lost 5 bases at V and 5 bases at J; junction bases unmatched: 5. Germline V gene sequence: CDR1 SGHNT, CDR2 YENEEA. The CDR3 totals 13 residues. CDR3 loop: CASSPTGVHEQYF. The CDR3, as DNA: TGTGCCAGCAGCCCGACAGGGGTCCACGAGCAGTACTTC.

This clone came up once. In DNA, the CDR3 is TGTGCCAGTAGCCCTTTCTTCGGGGCTGAAGCTTTCTTT. It codes for CASSPFFGAEAFF. The chain uses TRBV19 and TRBJ1-1, with D unresolved. The V end was cut by 6 bases, the J end by 6 bases, with 14 bases between. This CDR3 spans 13 amino acids. The germline V gene has CDR1 LNHDA and CDR2 SQIVND (reference sequence).

The chain combines TRBV28 with TRBJ1-4; D gene unclear. The CDR3 totals 12 residues. V was clipped by 7 bases and J by 7 bases, with 10 bases between them. The germline V gene has CDR1 MDHEN and CDR2 SYDVKM. The CDR3 region is CASTGPGEKLFF. Written as DNA, the CDR3 is TGTGCCAGCACGGGTCCCGGTGAAAAACTGTTTTTT. Complete variable domain (other parts from reference TRBV28 and TRBJ1-4): DVKVTQSSRYLVKRTGEKVFLECVQDMDHENMFWYRQDPGLGLRLIYFSYDVKMKEKGDIPEGYSVSREKKERFSLILESASTNQTSMYLCASTGPGEKLFFGSGTQLSVL.

This chain uses TRBV6-5 with TRBJ2-1; D not certain. CDR1 is MNHEY and CDR2 is SVGAGI in the germline V gene. The CDR3 spans 14 residues. The V and J ends lost 0 bases and 4 bases respectively, with 7 bases between them. The CDR3: CASSYSYSYNEQFF. DNA for the CDR3: TGTGCCAGCAGTTACTCGTATAGTTACAATGAGCAGTTCTTC.

V gene TRBV20-1 combines with J gene TRBJ2-5, with a tentative D call TRBD1 (6 bases). From germline, CDR1 is DFQATT and CDR2 SNEGSKA (reference sequence). CDR3 size: 11 residues. Trimming took 5 bases from V and 11 from J, leaving 15 bases between them. In nucleotides, the CDR3 is TGCAGTGCTGATAGACAGGCCCAACAGTACTTC. It encodes CSADRQAQQYF.